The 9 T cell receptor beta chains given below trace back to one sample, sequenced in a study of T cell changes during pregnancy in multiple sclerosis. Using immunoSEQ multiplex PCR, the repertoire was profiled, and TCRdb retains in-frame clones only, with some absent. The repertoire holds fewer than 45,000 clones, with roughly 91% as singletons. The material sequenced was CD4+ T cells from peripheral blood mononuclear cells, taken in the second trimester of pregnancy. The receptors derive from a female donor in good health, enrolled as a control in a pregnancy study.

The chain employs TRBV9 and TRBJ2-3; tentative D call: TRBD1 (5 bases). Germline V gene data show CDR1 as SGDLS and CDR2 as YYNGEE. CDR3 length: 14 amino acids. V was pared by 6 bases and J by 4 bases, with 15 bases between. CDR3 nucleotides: TGTGCCAGCAACACAGGTTTTGGGGCAGATACGCAGTATTTT. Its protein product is CASNTGFGADTQYF.

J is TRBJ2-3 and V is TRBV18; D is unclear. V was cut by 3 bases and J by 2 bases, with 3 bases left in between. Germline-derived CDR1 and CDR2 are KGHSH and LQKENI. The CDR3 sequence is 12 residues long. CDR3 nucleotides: TGTGCCAGCTCACCCAACACAGATACGCAGTATTTT. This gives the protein CASSPNTDTQYF. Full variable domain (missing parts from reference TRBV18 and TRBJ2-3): NAGVMQNPRHLVRRRGQEARLRCSPMKGHSHVYWYRQLPEEGLKFMVYLQKENIIDESGMPKERFSAEFPKEGPSILRIQQVVRGDSAAYFCASSPNTDTQYFGPGTRLTVL.

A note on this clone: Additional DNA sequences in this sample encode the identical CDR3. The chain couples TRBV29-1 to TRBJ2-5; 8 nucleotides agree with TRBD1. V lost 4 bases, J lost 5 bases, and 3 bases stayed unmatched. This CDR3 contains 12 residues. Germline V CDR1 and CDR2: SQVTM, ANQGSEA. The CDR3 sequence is CSVAGGPETQYF. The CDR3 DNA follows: TGCAGCGTTGCAGGGGGCCCGGAGACCCAGTACTTC.

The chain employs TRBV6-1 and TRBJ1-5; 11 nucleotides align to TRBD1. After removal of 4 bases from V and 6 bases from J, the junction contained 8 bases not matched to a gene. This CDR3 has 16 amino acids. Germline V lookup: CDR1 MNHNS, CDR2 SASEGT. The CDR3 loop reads CASSGRTGGAGQPQHF. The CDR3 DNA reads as TGTGCCAGCAGTGGTAGGACAGGGGGCGCGGGTCAGCCCCAGCATTTT.

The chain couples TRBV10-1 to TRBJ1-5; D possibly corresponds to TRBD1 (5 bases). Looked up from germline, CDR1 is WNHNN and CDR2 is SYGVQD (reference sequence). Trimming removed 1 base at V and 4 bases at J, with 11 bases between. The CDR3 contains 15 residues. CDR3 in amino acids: CASSEYRGRNQPQHF. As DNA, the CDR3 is TGCGCCAGCAGTGAGTACCGGGGGAGGAATCAGCCCCAGCATTTT.

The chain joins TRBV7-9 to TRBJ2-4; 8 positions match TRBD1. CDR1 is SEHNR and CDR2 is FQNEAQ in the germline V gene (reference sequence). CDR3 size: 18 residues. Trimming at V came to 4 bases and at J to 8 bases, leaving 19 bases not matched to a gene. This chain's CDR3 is CASSYPRTGFIGDDIQYF. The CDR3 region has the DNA TGTGCCAGCAGCTATCCAAGGACAGGGTTCATAGGGGATGACATTCAGTACTTC.

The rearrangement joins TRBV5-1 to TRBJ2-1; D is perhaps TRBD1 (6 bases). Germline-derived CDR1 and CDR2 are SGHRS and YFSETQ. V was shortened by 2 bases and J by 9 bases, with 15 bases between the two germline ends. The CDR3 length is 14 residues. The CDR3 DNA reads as TGCGCCAGCAGCTTTGCAGGGGAATCGGGTGAGCAGTTCTTC. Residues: CASSFAGESGEQFF.

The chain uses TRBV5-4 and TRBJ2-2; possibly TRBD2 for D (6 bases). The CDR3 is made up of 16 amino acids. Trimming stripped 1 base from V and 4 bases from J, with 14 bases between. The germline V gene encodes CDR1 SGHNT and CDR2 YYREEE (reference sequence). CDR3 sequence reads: CASSLPGGGGTGELFF. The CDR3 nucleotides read TGTGCCAGCAGCTTGCCCGGGGGTGGAGGCACCGGGGAGCTGTTTTTT.

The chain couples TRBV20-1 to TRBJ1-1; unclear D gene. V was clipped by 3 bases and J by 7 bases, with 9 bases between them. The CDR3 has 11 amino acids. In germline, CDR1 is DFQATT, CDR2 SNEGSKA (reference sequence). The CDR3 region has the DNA TGCAGTGCTAGTCGATCGGTTGAAGCTTTCTTT. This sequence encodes CSASRSVEAFF.